This T cell receptor beta chain originates from a study of memory CD4+ T cells and cytomegalovirus serostatus. Single viable CD3+CD4+CD8-CD45RO+ cells were sorted as the memory CD4+ T cells. With 2 bases removed from V and 1 base from J, the gap between germline ends came to 12 bases. The germline V gene has CDR1 WSHSY and CDR2 SAAADI. The CDR3 consists of 16 residues. Assay: immunoSEQ multiplex PCR; the TCRdb copy retains only in-frame clones and omits some. Of about 31,000 clones in the sample, 65% to 80% are singletons; the top ten hold over 0.55%. Sequenced material: memory CD4+ T cells from blood. The rearrangement links TRBV10-2 to TRBJ1-5; D is possibly TRBD1 (6 bases). The receptor's source is an adult in good health and CMV-seronegative. Some clones in this sample may be carry-over from other donors' samples. The CDR3 sequence: CASSEGMDRSNQPQHF. As DNA, the CDR3 is TGCGCCAGCAGTGAGGGGATGGACAGAAGCAATCAGCCCCAGCATTTT.